These 21 T cell receptor beta chains came from one sample sequenced in a study of cytomegalovirus exposure and HLA in healthy donors (dated by TCRdb to about 2017). The library relied on the immunoSEQ multiplex PCR assay. For the multiplex PCR, a mixture combining 60 forward primers for TCR Vbeta segments and 13 reverse primers for TCR Jbeta segments was used. TCRdb provides this immuneACCESS table in a form limited to in-frame rearrangements. Some clones are lacking; in checked studies, under half of them reflect an unresolved V gene, and why the rest are absent is not known. The table of this sample itemizes around 50,000 clones. In total, the top ten clones hold roughly 17% of the sample. What was sequenced was PBMCs. Receptor source: a male donor in good health and CMV-seronegative.

This chain joins TRBV7-2 and TRBJ1-3; 8 bases line up with TRBD1. V was clipped by 5 bases and J by 4 bases; unmatched bases: 4. The CDR3 loop spans 14 amino acids. Germline-derived CDR1 and CDR2 are SGHTA and FQGNSA. As DNA, the CDR3 is TGTGCCAGCAGCCCTCGGACAGGGGGAAACACCATATATTTT. It codes for CASSPRTGGNTIYF.

The rearrangement uses TRBV7-6 and TRBJ2-3, with TRBD2 matching 13 bases. In germline, CDR1 is SGHVS, CDR2 FNYEAQ. With 5 bases clipped from V and 5 bases from J, the junction kept 4 bases outside the gene matches. The CDR3 contains 15 residues. CDR3 DNA: TGTGCCAGCAGCACTAGCGGGGGGGCGGGAGATACGCAGTATTTT. Translation: CASSTSGGAGDTQYF.

The rearrangement links TRBV2 to TRBJ2-3; TRBD2 matches 8 bases. Trimming removed 7 bases from V and 8 bases from J; junction bases left unmatched: 14. Germline assignment: CDR1 SNHLY and CDR2 FYNNEI. This CDR3 region has 15 residues. CDR3 nucleotide sequence: TGTGCCAGCACCCCGAGCGGGGGAGCAGTCGCTACGCAGTATTTT. Translating it yields CASTPSGGAVATQYF.

The CDR3 protein is CASSLRGDVQPQHF. The CDR3 DNA is TGTGCCAGCAGCTTACGGGGGGACGTCCAGCCCCAGCATTTT. The V and J genes are TRBV5-6 and TRBJ1-5, with D maybe TRBD1 (5 bases). This CDR3 has 14 amino acids. Between the trimmed V and J ends, which lost 2 bases and 7 bases, there was a span of 13 bases. The germline V gene encodes CDR1 SGHDT and CDR2 YYEEEE.

V and J are TRBV14 and TRBJ1-3; D perhaps matches TRBD1 (5 bases). Germline-derived CDR1 and CDR2 are SGHDN and FVKESK. Trimming stripped 0 bases from V and 4 bases from J, with 13 bases between. The CDR3 extends over 16 amino acids. This CDR3 is CASSQDRAGLGNTIYF. CDR3 DNA sequence: TGTGCCAGCAGCCAAGATCGGGCAGGGCTAGGAAACACCATATATTTT.

The rearrangement joins TRBV5-4 to TRBJ2-7; the D gene is possibly TRBD1 (6 bases). V gave up 0 bases and J gave up 1 base, with 11 bases separating them. The CDR3 spans 15 residues. CDR1 and CDR2 (germline): SGHNT, YYREEE (reference sequence). The CDR3, as DNA: TGTGCCAGCAGCTTGGACAGGGATGTATCCTACGAGCAGTACTTC. It translates to CASSLDRDVSYEQYF.

CDR3 region: CASSLGVNGNSPLHF. CDR3 sequence (DNA): TGCGCCAGCAGCTTAGGGGTCAATGGTAATTCACCCCTCCACTTT. The chain combines TRBV5-1 with TRBJ1-6; perhaps TRBD1 as D (5 bases). Trimming removed 2 bases at V and 6 bases at J, with 12 bases between. The germline V gene encodes CDR1 SGHRS and CDR2 YFSETQ. This CDR3 has 15 amino acids.

The genes are TRBV6-5 and TRBJ1-2; no firm D call. Trimming removed 5 bases at V and 4 bases at J, with 8 bases between. The CDR3 spans 12 residues. The germline V gene has CDR1 MNHEY and CDR2 SVGAGI. The CDR3 DNA sequence: TGTGCCAGCAGTCGAGGTTCCTATGGCTACACCTTC. It yields the protein CASSRGSYGYTF.

The chain carries TRBV30 and TRBJ2-7, with D perhaps matching TRBD2 (6 bases). V lost 5 bases and J lost 2, with 16 bases in between. Germline V gene lookup returns CDR1 GTSNPN and CDR2 SVGIG (reference sequence). The CDR3 is 14 residues long. The CDR3 nucleotides are TGTGCCTGGGCCGGGAGTCCCCTGACCTACGAGCAGTACTTC. Amino acid sequence: CAWAGSPLTYEQYF. Supplemented by reference TRBV30 and TRBJ2-7, the full variable domain reads SQTIHQWPATLVQPVGSPLSLECTVEGTSNPNLYWYRQAAGRGLQLLFYSVGIGQISSEVPQNLSASRPQDRQFILSSKKLLLSDSGFYLCAWAGSPLTYEQYFGPGTRLTVT.

V is TRBV7-6 and J is TRBJ2-7, with 8 positions matching TRBD1. The CDR3 sequence is 16 residues long. CDR1 and CDR2 from the germline V gene are SGHVS and FNYEAQ. The junction had 7 bases not matched to a gene; V was cut back by 2 bases and J by 1 base. The CDR3 DNA follows: TGTGCCAGCAGCTTAAGCGGACAGGGTTGGTCCTACGAGCAGTACTTC. It codes for CASSLSGQGWSYEQYF.

The chain combines TRBV6-5 with TRBJ2-1; D perhaps matches TRBD1 (6 bases). Germline CDR1 MNHEY, CDR2 SVGAGI. CDR3 length: 13 residues. With 4 bases removed from V and 6 bases from J, the gap between germline ends came to 10 bases. CDR3 region: CASSWTVGNEQFF. CDR3 bases: TGTGCCAGCAGTTGGACAGTGGGCAATGAGCAGTTCTTC.

The V gene is TRBV19, the J gene TRBJ1-2, with 7 bases matching TRBD1. This CDR3 comprises 15 residues. Germline values: CDR1 LNHDA, CDR2 SQIVND (reference sequence). The V segment lost 5 bases and the J segment 6 bases; nucleotides outside the gene matches: 12. The CDR3 loop is CASSLMGTVDHGYTF. The DNA for the CDR3 is TGTGCCAGTAGTCTAATGGGGACAGTTGATCATGGCTACACCTTC.

The CDR3 DNA reads as TGCGCCAGCAGCCACCCTAGCGGGGGCCTCTACGAGCAGTACTTC. Protein: CASSHPSGGLYEQYF. The chain links TRBV4-1 to TRBJ2-7, with 10 bases identical to TRBD2. V was pared by 3 bases and J by 3 bases, with 5 bases of the junction left unmatched. CDR3 size: 15 residues. CDR1 and CDR2 (germline): MGHRA, YSYEKL.

This chain joins TRBV4-1 and TRBJ1-2, with D perhaps matching TRBD1 (6 bases). The CDR3 extends over 17 amino acids. V was shortened by 1 base and J by 4 bases, with 19 bases between the two germline ends. CDR1 and CDR2 (germline): MGHRA, YSYEKL. As DNA, the CDR3 is TGCGCCAGCAGCCAAGTTTCATCGGGGGGCGCTTTCTATGGCTACACCTTC. This encodes CASSQVSSGGAFYGYTF.

The chain links TRBV7-2 to TRBJ1-2, with D possibly matching TRBD1 (6 bases). The length of the CDR3 is 15 residues. V was clipped by 5 bases and J by 3 bases, with 16 bases between them. From germline, CDR1 is SGHTA and CDR2 FQGNSA. CDR3 loop: CASSPLGGADYGYTF. The DNA for the CDR3 is TGTGCCAGCAGCCCCTTGGGGGGGGCCGACTATGGCTACACCTTC.

The genes are TRBV2 and TRBJ1-6; the D gene is possibly TRBD1 (5 bases). V gave up 8 bases and J gave up 8 bases, with 13 bases separating them. This CDR3 is 13 amino acids long. The germline V gene encodes CDR1 SNHLY and CDR2 FYNNEI. The CDR3 DNA reads as TGTGCCAGCCGGGGGGGGAGTCATTCACCCCTCCACTTT. Translation: CASRGGSHSPLHF. Supplemented by reference TRBV2 and TRBJ1-6, the full variable domain reads EPEVTQTPSHQVTQMGQEVILRCVPISNHLYFYWYRQILGQKVEFLVSFYNNEISEKSEIFDDQFSVERPDGSNFTLKIRSTKLEDSAMYFCASRGGSHSPLHFGNGTRLTVT.

This chain uses TRBV18 with TRBJ1-2, with 8 bases identical to TRBD1. CDR3 size: 15 residues. The V and J ends lost 3 bases and 6 bases, in that order; junction bases with no gene match: 9. Per the germline V gene, CDR1 is KGHSH and CDR2 is LQKENI. CDR3 nucleotide sequence: TGTGCCAGCTCACCGACAGGGGAATTGTCGAATGGCTACACCTTC. It specifies CASSPTGELSNGYTF.

The chain recombines TRBV30 with TRBJ1-4, with unresolved D. Looked up from germline, CDR1 is GTSNPN and CDR2 is SVGIG (reference sequence). Deletions cut 4 bases from V and 0 bases from J, with 9 bases between. The CDR3 extends over 14 amino acids. CDR3 in DNA: TGTGCCTGGAACGGAGTATCAACTAATGAAAAACTGTTTTTT. Translated: CAWNGVSTNEKLFF.

This chain connects TRBV19 to TRBJ2-7, with 9 bases aligning to TRBD1. The CDR3 is 15 amino acids. Losses at the gene ends were 3 bases for V and 2 bases for J; bases not matched to a gene: 5. Germline V gene sequence: CDR1 LNHDA, CDR2 SQIVND (reference sequence). CDR3 nucleotides: TGTGCCAGTAGTATTCACGGGACAGGGACCTACGAGCAGTACTTC. Encoded protein: CASSIHGTGTYEQYF.

The genes are TRBV4-3 and TRBJ2-5; no clear D gene. The germline CDR1 and CDR2 sequences are LGHNA and YSLEER. V dropped 4 bases and J dropped 0 bases, with 9 bases sitting between them. The CDR3 is 14 residues long. In DNA, the CDR3 is TGCGCCAGCAGCCGACACATGTACCAAGAGACCCAGTACTTC. Protein product: CASSRHMYQETQYF.

The chain couples TRBV9 to TRBJ2-7; the D gene is possibly TRBD1 (5 bases). The germline V gene has CDR1 SGDLS and CDR2 YYNGEE. V was pared by 0 bases and J by 2 bases, with 9 bases between. The CDR3 extends over 14 amino acids. In DNA, the CDR3 is TGTGCCAGCAGCGTAGAGGGGAATCCCTACGAGCAGTACTTC. It yields the protein CASSVEGNPYEQYF.